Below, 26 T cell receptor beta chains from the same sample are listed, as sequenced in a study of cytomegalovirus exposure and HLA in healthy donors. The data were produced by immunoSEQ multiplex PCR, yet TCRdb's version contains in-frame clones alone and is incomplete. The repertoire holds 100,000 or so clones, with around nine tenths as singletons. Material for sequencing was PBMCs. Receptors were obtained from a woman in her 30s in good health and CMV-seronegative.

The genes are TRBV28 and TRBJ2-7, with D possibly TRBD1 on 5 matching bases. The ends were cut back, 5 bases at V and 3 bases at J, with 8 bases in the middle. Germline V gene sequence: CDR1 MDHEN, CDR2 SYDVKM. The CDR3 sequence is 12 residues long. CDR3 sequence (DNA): TGTGCCAGCAGTCCAGGGTTCTACGAGCAGTACTTC. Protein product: CASSPGFYEQYF.

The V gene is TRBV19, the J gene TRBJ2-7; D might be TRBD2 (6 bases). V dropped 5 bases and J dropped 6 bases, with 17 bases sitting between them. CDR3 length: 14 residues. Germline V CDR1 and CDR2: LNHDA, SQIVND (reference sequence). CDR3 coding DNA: TGTGCCAGTAGTTCGGGACTCCCGGCGGCCGAGCAGTACTTC. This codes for CASSSGLPAAEQYF.

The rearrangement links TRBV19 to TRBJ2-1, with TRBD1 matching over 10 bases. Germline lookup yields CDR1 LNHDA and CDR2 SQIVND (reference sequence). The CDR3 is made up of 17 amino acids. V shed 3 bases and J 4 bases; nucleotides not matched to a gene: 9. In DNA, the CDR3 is TGTGCCAGTAGTATCCTTCCGGGACAGGGGCTTTACAATGAGCAGTTCTTC. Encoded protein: CASSILPGQGLYNEQFF.

The CDR3 coding sequence is TGTGCCAGCAGAGAAGAGGGACAGGGCAACTATGGCTACACCTTC. Translated, it gives CASREEGQGNYGYTF. The chain combines TRBV28 with TRBJ1-2; TRBD1 matches 9 bases. The CDR3 length is 15 residues. V lost 6 bases and J lost 2; bases outside the gene matches: 7. Germline V CDR1 and CDR2: MDHEN, SYDVKM.

CDR3 protein: CASSDNTDTQYF. CDR3 DNA sequence: TGCGCCAGCAGTGACAACACAGATACGCAGTATTTT. This chain uses TRBV10-1 with TRBJ2-3; D gene uncertain. V lost 3 bases and J lost 2, with 3 bases in between. The CDR3 has 12 amino acids. Germline assignment: CDR1 WNHNN and CDR2 SYGVQD (reference sequence).

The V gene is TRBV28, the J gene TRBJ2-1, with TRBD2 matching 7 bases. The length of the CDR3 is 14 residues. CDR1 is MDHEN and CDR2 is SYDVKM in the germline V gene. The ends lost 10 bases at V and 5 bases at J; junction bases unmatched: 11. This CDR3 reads CAISGGGGHNEQFF. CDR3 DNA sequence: TGTGCCATCAGCGGTGGCGGGGGTCACAATGAGCAGTTCTTC.

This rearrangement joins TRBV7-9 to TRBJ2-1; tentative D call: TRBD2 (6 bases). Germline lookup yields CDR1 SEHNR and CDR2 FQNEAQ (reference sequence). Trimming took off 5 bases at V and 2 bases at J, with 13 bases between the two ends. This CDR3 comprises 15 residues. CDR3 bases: TGTGCCAGCAGCCCGCGGGGCCACCCCTACAATGAGCAGTTCTTC. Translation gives CASSPRGHPYNEQFF.

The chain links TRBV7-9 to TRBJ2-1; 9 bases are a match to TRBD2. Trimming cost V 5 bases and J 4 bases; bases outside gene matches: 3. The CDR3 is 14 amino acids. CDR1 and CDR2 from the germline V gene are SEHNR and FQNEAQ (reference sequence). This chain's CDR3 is CASSQTSGYNEQFF. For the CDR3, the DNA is TGTGCCAGCAGCCAGACTAGCGGATACAATGAGCAGTTCTTC.

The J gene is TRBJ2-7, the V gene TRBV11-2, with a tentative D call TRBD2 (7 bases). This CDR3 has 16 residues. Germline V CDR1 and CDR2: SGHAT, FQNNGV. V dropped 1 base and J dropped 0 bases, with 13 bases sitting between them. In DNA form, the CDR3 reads TGTGCCAGCAGCTTAGTAGGGGGAGGGTCCTCCTACGAGCAGTACTTC. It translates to CASSLVGGGSSYEQYF.

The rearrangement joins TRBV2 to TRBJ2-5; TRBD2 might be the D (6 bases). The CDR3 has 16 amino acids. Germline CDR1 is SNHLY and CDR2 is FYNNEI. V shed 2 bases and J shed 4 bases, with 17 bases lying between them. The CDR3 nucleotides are TGTGCCAGCAGTGAACATCTAGGAGGGGTCGTAGAGACCCAGTACTTC. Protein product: CASSEHLGGVVETQYF.

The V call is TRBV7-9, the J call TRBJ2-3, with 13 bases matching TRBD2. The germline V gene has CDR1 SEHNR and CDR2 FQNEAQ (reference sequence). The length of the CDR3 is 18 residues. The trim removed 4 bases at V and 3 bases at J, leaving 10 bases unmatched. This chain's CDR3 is CASSSTSGLAGVTDTQYF. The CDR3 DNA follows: TGTGCCAGCAGCTCAACCTCCGGACTAGCGGGGGTGACAGATACGCAGTATTTT.

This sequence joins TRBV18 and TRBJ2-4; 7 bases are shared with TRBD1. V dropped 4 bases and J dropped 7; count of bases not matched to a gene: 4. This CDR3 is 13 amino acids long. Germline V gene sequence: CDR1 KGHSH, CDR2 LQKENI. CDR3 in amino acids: CASSRQGENIQYF. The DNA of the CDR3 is TGTGCCAGCTCACGCCAGGGGGAGAACATTCAGTACTTC.

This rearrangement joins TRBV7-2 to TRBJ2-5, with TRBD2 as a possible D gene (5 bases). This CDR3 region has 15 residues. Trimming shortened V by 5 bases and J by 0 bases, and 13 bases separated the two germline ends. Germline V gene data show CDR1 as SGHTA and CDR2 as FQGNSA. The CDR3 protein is CASSRQGSYQETQYF. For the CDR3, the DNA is TGTGCCAGCAGCCGCCAAGGGAGTTACCAAGAGACCCAGTACTTC.

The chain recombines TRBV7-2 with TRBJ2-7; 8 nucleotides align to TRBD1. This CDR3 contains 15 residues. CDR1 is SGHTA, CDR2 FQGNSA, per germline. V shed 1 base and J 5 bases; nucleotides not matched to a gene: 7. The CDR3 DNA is TGTGCCAGCAGCTTAGACGGACAGGGTCCTGACGAGCAGTACTTC. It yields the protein CASSLDGQGPDEQYF.

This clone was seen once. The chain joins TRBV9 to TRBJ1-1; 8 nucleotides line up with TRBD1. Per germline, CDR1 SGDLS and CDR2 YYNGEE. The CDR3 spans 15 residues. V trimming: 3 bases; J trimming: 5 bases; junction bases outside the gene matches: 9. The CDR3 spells CASSGLGQAITEAFF. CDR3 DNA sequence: TGTGCCAGCAGCGGTTTGGGACAGGCAATTACTGAAGCTTTCTTT.

The DNA of the CDR3 is TGTGCCATCAGTGAGTCCTGGGGGCAGAGGGCAGAGACCCAGTACTTC. Amino acid sequence: CAISESWGQRAETQYF. This chain links TRBV10-3 with TRBJ2-5; possible D gene TRBD1, 6 bases. Germline V lookup: CDR1 ENHRY, CDR2 SYGVKD. V lost 0 bases and J 4 bases, leaving 15 bases between the germline ends. The CDR3 loop spans 16 amino acids.

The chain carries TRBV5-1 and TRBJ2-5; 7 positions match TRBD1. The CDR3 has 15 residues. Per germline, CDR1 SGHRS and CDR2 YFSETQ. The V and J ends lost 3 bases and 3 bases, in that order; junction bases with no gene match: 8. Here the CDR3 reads CASSSAGTAEETQYF. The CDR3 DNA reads TGCGCCAGCAGCTCCGCAGGGACAGCCGAAGAGACCCAGTACTTC.

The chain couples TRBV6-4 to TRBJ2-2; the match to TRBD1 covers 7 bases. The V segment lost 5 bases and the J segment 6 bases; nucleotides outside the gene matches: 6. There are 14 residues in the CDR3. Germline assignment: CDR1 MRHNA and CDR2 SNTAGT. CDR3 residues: CASSPLTGAGELFF. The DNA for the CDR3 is TGTGCCAGCAGTCCCCTTACAGGGGCCGGGGAGCTGTTTTTT.

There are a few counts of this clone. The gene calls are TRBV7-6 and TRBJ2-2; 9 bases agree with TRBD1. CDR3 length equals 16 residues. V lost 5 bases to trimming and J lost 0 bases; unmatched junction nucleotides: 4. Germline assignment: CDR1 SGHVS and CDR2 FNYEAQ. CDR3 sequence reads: CASSTGTGSNTGELFF. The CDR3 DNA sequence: TGTGCCAGCAGCACCGGGACAGGGTCGAACACCGGGGAGCTGTTTTTT. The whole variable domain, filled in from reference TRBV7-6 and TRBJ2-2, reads GAGVSQSPRYKVTKRGQDVALRCDPISGHVSLYWYRQALGQGPEFLTYFNYEAQQDKSGLPNDRFSAERPEGSISTLTIQRTEQRDSAMYRCASSTGTGSNTGELFFGEGSRLTVL.

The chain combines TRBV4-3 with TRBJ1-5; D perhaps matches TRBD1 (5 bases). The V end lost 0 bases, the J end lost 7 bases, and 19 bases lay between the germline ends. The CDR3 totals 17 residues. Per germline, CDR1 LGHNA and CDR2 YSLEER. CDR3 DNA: TGCGCCAGCAGCCAAGATATGGGGGGGGGATCGGTCCAGCCCCAGCATTTT. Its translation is CASSQDMGGGSVQPQHF.

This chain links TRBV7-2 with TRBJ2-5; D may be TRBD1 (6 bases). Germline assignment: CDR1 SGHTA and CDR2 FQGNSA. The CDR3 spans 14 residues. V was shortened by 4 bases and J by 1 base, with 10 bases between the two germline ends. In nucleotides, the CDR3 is TGTGCCAGCAGCTACCAGACAGGCCAAGAGACCCAGTACTTC. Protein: CASSYQTGQETQYF.

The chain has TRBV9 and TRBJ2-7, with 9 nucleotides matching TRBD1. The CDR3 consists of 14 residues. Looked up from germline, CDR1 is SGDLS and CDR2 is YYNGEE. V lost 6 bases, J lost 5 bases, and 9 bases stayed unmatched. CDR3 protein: CASNAGQGIDEQYF. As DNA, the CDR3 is TGTGCCAGCAACGCGGGACAGGGAATCGACGAGCAGTACTTC. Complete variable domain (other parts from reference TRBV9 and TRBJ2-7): DSGVTQTPKHLITATGQRVTLRCSPRSGDLSVYWYQQSLDQGLQFLIQYYNGEERAKGNILERFSAQQFPDLHSELNLSSLELGDSALYFCASNAGQGIDEQYFGPGTRLTVT.

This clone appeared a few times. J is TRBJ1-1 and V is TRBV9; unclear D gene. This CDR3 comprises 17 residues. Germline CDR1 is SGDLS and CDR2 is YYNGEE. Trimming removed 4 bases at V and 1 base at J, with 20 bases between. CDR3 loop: CASSPHGEVMRNTEAFF. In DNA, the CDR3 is TGTGCCAGCAGCCCCCATGGTGAGGTAATGAGGAACACTGAAGCTTTCTTT.

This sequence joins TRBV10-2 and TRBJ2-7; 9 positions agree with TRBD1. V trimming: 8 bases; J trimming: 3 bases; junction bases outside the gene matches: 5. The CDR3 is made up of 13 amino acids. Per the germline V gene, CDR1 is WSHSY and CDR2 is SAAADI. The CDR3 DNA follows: TGCGCCAGCCCACAGGGGGCGTTCTACGAGCAGTACTTC. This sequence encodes CASPQGAFYEQYF.

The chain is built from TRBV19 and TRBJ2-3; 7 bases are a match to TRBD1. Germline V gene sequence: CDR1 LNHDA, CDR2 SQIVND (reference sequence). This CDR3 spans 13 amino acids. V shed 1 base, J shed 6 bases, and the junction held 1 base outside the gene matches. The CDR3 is CASSIGTGDTQYF. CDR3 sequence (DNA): TGTGCCAGTAGTATAGGGACAGGCGATACGCAGTATTTT.

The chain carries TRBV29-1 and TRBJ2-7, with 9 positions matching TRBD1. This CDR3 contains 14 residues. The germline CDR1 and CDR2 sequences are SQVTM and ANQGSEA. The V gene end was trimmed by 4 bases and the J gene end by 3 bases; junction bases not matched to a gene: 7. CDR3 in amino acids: CSVGGTGQGYEQYF. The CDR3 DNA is TGCAGCGTTGGGGGAACGGGACAGGGCTACGAGCAGTACTTC.